The 28 T cell receptor beta chains reported below all come from one sample, sequenced in a study of blood T cell repertoires in COVID-19. The assay was immunoSEQ multiplex PCR, and TCRdb's table has in-frame clones only and misses some. The data hold approximately 310,000 clones, with 85% observed a single time. Input material: PBMCs or T cells enriched from blood (not recorded which). The receptors stem from a woman aged 25 to 45 who had been exposed to COVID-19.

Comment on this clone: One junction end disagrees with the germline gene, perhaps due to a read error. The chain is built from TRBV28 and TRBJ1-1, with D possibly matching TRBD1 (5 bases). The germline V gene encodes CDR1 MDHEN and CDR2 SYDVKM. The CDR3 length is 17 residues. The CDR3 region has the DNA TGTGCCAGCAGTCCCTCGGACAACCACCGGTCGAACGCTGAAGCTTTCTTT. Translation gives CASSPSDNHRSNAEAFF.

This sequence joins TRBV2 and TRBJ1-1, with D possibly matching TRBD1 (6 bases). In germline, CDR1 is SNHLY, CDR2 FYNNEI. There are 15 residues in the CDR3. V was pared by 7 bases and J by 0 bases, with 15 bases between. CDR3 loop: CASTPVGQMNTEAFF. The CDR3 nucleotides are TGTGCCAGCACCCCGGTAGGACAGATGAACACTGAAGCTTTCTTT.

About this clone: Distinct nucleotide sequences in the sample also encode this CDR3. The rearrangement uses TRBV12-3 or TRBV12-4 and TRBJ2-3, with D perhaps matching TRBD1 (5 bases). The CDR3 loop spans 13 amino acids. The V and J ends lost 0 bases and 4 bases respectively, with 5 bases between them. The CDR3 region is CASSLAGPDTQYF. The CDR3 bases are TGTGCCAGCAGTTTAGCGGGGCCAGATACGCAGTATTTT.

This chain joins TRBV28 and TRBJ2-4, with D unresolved. CDR1 and CDR2 (germline): MDHEN, SYDVKM. CDR3 length: 15 residues. Trimming removed 3 bases from V and 0 bases from J, with 9 bases in between. CDR3 sequence: CASSFRIIAKNIQYF. For the CDR3, the DNA is TGTGCCAGCAGTTTCAGGATTATAGCCAAAAACATTCAGTACTTC.

This chain joins TRBV7-2 and TRBJ2-7; 9 bases line up with TRBD1. Per the germline V gene, CDR1 is SGHTA and CDR2 is FQGNSA. The CDR3 loop spans 15 amino acids. The V gene end was trimmed by 4 bases and the J gene end by 2 bases; junction bases not matched to a gene: 6. The CDR3 sequence: CASSSAGTGPYEQYF. CDR3 DNA: TGTGCCAGCAGCTCCGCCGGGACAGGGCCCTACGAGCAGTACTTC.

This clone has only one observation. The V gene is TRBV13, the J gene TRBJ2-6; D remains ambiguous. The V gene's germline CDR1 is PRHDT and CDR2 FYEKMQ (reference sequence). V lost 2 bases and J lost 0, with 8 bases in between. The CDR3 sequence is 16 residues long. The CDR3 nucleotides read TGTGCCAGCAGCTTAATGGGCCACTCTGGGGCCAACGTCCTGACTTTC. Translated: CASSLMGHSGANVLTF.

The V gene is TRBV28, the J gene TRBJ1-2, with 7 bases fitting TRBD1. Trimming at V came to 7 bases and at J to 4 bases, leaving 3 bases not matched to a gene. This CDR3 comprises 12 residues. Germline assignment: CDR1 MDHEN and CDR2 SYDVKM. DNA of the CDR3: TGTGCCAGCACTGGGACAGTCTATGGCTACACCTTC. Protein sequence: CASTGTVYGYTF.

V gene TRBV30 combines with J gene TRBJ1-4; no definite D call. Trimming removed 4 bases from V and 8 bases from J, with 11 bases in between. Per germline, CDR1 GTSNPN and CDR2 SVGIG (reference sequence). The CDR3 has 12 amino acids. The CDR3 DNA sequence: TGTGCCTGGACAGGAAGTGGAGAAAAACTGTTTTTT. Protein sequence: CAWTGSGEKLFF.

The V gene is TRBV29-1, the J gene TRBJ2-5; D not certain. This CDR3 has 13 amino acids. Between the trimmed V and J ends, which lost 2 bases and 2 bases, there was a span of 9 bases. Germline V CDR1 and CDR2: SQVTM, ANQGSEA. The CDR3 nucleotides read TGCAGCGTTGAAAACAGAGATCAAGAGACCCAGTACTTC. Residues: CSVENRDQETQYF.

The V call is TRBV10-3, the J call TRBJ1-1, with a possible D match to TRBD1 (6 bases). The CDR3 is 14 amino acids. The germline CDR1 and CDR2 sequences are ENHRY and SYGVKD. The V and J ends lost 2 bases and 1 base respectively, with 8 bases between them. CDR3 loop: CAISEKQGNTEAFF. The CDR3 nucleotides are TGTGCCATCAGTGAGAAACAGGGGAACACTGAAGCTTTCTTT.

The chain employs TRBV5-4 and TRBJ1-4, with 7 bases aligning to TRBD1. J gave up 5 bases and V 3 bases, and 13 bases lay outside the gene matches. Germline-derived CDR1 and CDR2 are SGHNT and YYREEE (reference sequence). The length of the CDR3 is 17 residues. The CDR3 sequence is CASSSKTAGTANEKLFF. The DNA of the CDR3 is TGTGCCAGCAGCTCGAAAACTGCCGGGACAGCGAATGAAAAACTGTTTTTT.

The J gene is TRBJ2-5, the V gene TRBV21-1; the table gives TRBD2 as D, unverified against the DNA. TRBV21-1 is assigned pseudogene status. This CDR3 comprises 16 residues. Here the CDR3 reads CASSKEQRGGQETQYF. For the CDR3, the DNA is TGTGCCAGCAGCAAAGAACAGCGGGGGGGTCAAGAGACCCAGTACTTC.

The chain employs TRBV27 and TRBJ1-6; perhaps TRBD1 as D (6 bases). Trimming took off 6 bases at V and 7 bases at J, with 16 bases between the two ends. Germline CDR1 is MNHEY and CDR2 is SMNVEV (reference sequence). The CDR3 loop spans 15 amino acids. CDR3 bases: TGTGCCAGCAGGGGGGCAGGGACCGGGAATTCACCCCTCCACTTT. This codes for CASRGAGTGNSPLHF.

V usage is TRBV4-3 and J usage is TRBJ1-2; 7 nucleotides agree with TRBD1. Per the germline V gene, CDR1 is LGHNA and CDR2 is YSLEER. Trimming at V came to 1 base and at J to 2 bases, leaving 1 base not matched to a gene. This CDR3 comprises 14 residues. The CDR3 spells CASSQATGNYGYTF. The CDR3 bases are TGCGCCAGCAGCCAAGCGACAGGGAACTATGGCTACACCTTC.

The chain links TRBV24-1 to TRBJ1-2; TRBD1 agrees at 8 bases. With V trimmed by 6 bases and J by 4 bases, 9 bases remained unmatched. CDR3 length: 15 amino acids. CDR1 and CDR2 (germline): KGHDR, SFDVKD. The CDR3 nucleotides read TGTGCCACCAGTACTGGGACAGGAGGGGCCTATGGCTACACCTTC. Translation: CATSTGTGGAYGYTF.

The chain couples TRBV4-2 to TRBJ2-6; tentative D call: TRBD1 (6 bases). Deletions cut 4 bases from V and 1 base from J, with 8 bases between. Germline V gives CDR1 LGHNA, CDR2 YNFKEQ. The CDR3 spans 15 residues. The CDR3 DNA reads as TGTGCCAGCAGCCTCGGGACATCTGGGGCCAACGTCCTGACTTTC. Translation: CASSLGTSGANVLTF.

The rearrangement uses TRBV2 and TRBJ2-3; weak D call: TRBD1 (5 bases). This CDR3 region has 14 residues. Deletions cut 7 bases from V and 0 bases from J, with 11 bases between. Germline CDR1 reads SNHLY; CDR2 reads FYNNEI. The CDR3 bases are TGTGCCAGCAAGGGGTCCTCAAGCACAGATACGCAGTATTTT. Protein: CASKGSSSTDTQYF.

The chain links TRBV7-9 to TRBJ1-5; D perhaps matches TRBD1 (5 bases). Germline V CDR1 and CDR2: SEHNR, FQNEAQ (reference sequence). The V and J ends lost 4 bases and 8 bases respectively, with 18 bases between them. This CDR3 spans 15 amino acids. The CDR3 reads CASSSSRDGTKPQHF. For the CDR3, the DNA is TGTGCCAGCAGCTCGAGCCGGGACGGGACTAAGCCCCAGCATTTT.

The chain's CDR3 is CASRKGQGNYNEQFF. The CDR3, as DNA: TGTGCCAGTAGGAAAGGACAGGGAAATTACAATGAGCAGTTCTTC. The rearrangement joins TRBV19 to TRBJ2-1; 8 nucleotides match TRBD1. The germline gives CDR1 LNHDA, CDR2 SQIVND (reference sequence). The length of the CDR3 is 15 residues. V gave up 6 bases and J gave up 4 bases; unmatched junction bases: 8.

The chain uses TRBV28 and TRBJ2-2; 7 bases agree with TRBD1. CDR3 length: 13 residues. The germline gives CDR1 MDHEN, CDR2 SYDVKM. The CDR3 DNA follows: TGTGTATCTGGGACAGCGAACACCGGGGAGCTGTTTTTT. Residues: CVSGTANTGELFF.

V gene TRBV6-2 or TRBV6-3 combines with J gene TRBJ2-3, with D perhaps TRBD2 (6 bases). The V gene's germline CDR1 is MNHEY and CDR2 SVGEGT. There are 15 residues in the CDR3. With 6 bases removed from V and 2 bases from J, the gap between germline ends came to 15 bases. The CDR3 loop reads CASSPLALDTDTQYF. The CDR3 DNA follows: TGTGCCAGCAGCCCTCTAGCGCTTGACACAGATACGCAGTATTTT.

The rearrangement links TRBV19 to TRBJ2-7; 9 bases line up with TRBD1. CDR1 and CDR2 from the germline V gene are LNHDA and SQIVND (reference sequence). This CDR3 region has 14 residues. The V gene end was trimmed by 6 bases and the J gene end by 2 bases; junction bases not matched to a gene: 5. Here the CDR3 DNA reads TGTGCCAGTAGCGCTGGGACAGGGACCTACGAGCAGTACTTC. Its translation: CASSAGTGTYEQYF. Full variable domain (remainder filled in from reference TRBV19 and TRBJ2-7): DGGITQSPKYLFRKEGQNVTLSCEQNLNHDAMYWYRQDPGQGLRLIYYSQIVNDFQKGDIAEGYSVSREKKESFPLTVTSAQKNPTAFYLCASSAGTGTYEQYFGPGTRLTVT.

The genes are TRBV4-3 and TRBJ1-5; 8 bases match TRBD1. Per the germline V gene, CDR1 is LGHNA and CDR2 is YSLEER. The CDR3 contains 17 residues. V was pared by 0 bases and J by 1 base, with 5 bases of the junction left unmatched. The CDR3 coding sequence is TGCGCCAGCAGCCAAGATCTCCAGGGGGCGAGCAATCAGCCCCAGCATTTT. Its protein is CASSQDLQGASNQPQHF.

This chain links TRBV4-1 with TRBJ1-2, with 7 bases fitting TRBD1. CDR1 and CDR2 (germline): MGHRA, YSYEKL. V lost 3 bases to trimming and J lost 8 bases; unmatched junction nucleotides: 9. The length of the CDR3 is 14 residues. CDR3 bases: TGCGCCAGCAGCCAGGCCCTTAGGGGGCGAGGCTACACCTTC. Protein: CASSQALRGRGYTF.

This clone appeared a single time. The chain recombines TRBV5-4 with TRBJ1-2; a weak D match, TRBD1 (6 bases). The CDR3 totals 16 residues. V lost 3 bases, J lost 5 bases, and 20 bases lay in between. Germline lookup yields CDR1 SGHNT and CDR2 YYREEE (reference sequence). The CDR3 loop is CASSSARTAPEYGYTF. The CDR3 DNA follows: TGTGCCAGCAGCTCGGCACGGACAGCCCCCGAGTATGGCTACACCTTC.

This chain's CDR3 is CASSTGGRGYTF. In DNA, the CDR3 is TGTGCCAGCAGCACAGGGGGCAGAGGCTACACCTTC. This sequence joins TRBV12-3 or TRBV12-4 and TRBJ1-2, with 9 bases matching TRBD1. V lost 6 bases to trimming and J lost 8 bases; unmatched junction nucleotides: 4. This CDR3 is built from 12 residues.

The rearrangement joins TRBV11-2 to TRBJ2-5, with TRBD2 matching over 7 bases. The CDR3 is 17 amino acids. V was pared by 5 bases and J by 5 bases, with 17 bases of the junction left unmatched. The germline V gene has CDR1 SGHAT and CDR2 FQNNGV. The CDR3 DNA reads as TGTGCCAGCAGCCAACAATCGGCGCGACTAGCTGGTGAGACCCAGTACTTC. This encodes CASSQQSARLAGETQYF.

The rearrangement uses TRBV27 and TRBJ2-2, with 11 bases fitting TRBD2. The CDR3 extends over 17 amino acids. Germline V gene data show CDR1 as MNHEY and CDR2 as SMNVEV (reference sequence). V was pared by 3 bases and J by 1 base, with 4 bases of the junction left unmatched. CDR3 protein: CASSLGTSGLNTGELFF. The CDR3 bases are TGTGCCAGCAGTTTGGGGACTAGCGGACTGAACACCGGGGAGCTGTTTTTT.